A single T cell receptor beta chain is shown here with its context. Data came from immunoSEQ multiplex PCR; TCRdb stores just in-frame clones and leaves some out. The sample consists of approximately 2,000,000 clones, just under 95% of them appearing once. This entry is derived from a study of shared clonotypes between healthy human individuals. The CDR3 totals 16 residues. V gave up 2 bases and J gave up 5 bases, with 16 bases separating them. Germline CDR1 reads MGHRA; CDR2 reads YSYEKL. Naive CD8 isolation took CD45RO-negative cells positively selected for CCR7 and excluded terminally differentiated effector memory CD45RA+ cells.

This chain joins TRBV4-1 and TRBJ2-4; D may correspond to TRBD1 or TRBD2 (5 bases each). The origin of this receptor is a man aged 18 to 29 in good health. Some clones in this sample may be carry-over from other donors' samples. The sample taken for sequencing was naive CD8+ T cells from PBMCs. The DNA of the CDR3 is TGCGCCAGCAGCCAAATAAGCAGGGACGGTCAAAACATTCAGTACTTC. This sequence encodes CASSQISRDGQNIQYF.